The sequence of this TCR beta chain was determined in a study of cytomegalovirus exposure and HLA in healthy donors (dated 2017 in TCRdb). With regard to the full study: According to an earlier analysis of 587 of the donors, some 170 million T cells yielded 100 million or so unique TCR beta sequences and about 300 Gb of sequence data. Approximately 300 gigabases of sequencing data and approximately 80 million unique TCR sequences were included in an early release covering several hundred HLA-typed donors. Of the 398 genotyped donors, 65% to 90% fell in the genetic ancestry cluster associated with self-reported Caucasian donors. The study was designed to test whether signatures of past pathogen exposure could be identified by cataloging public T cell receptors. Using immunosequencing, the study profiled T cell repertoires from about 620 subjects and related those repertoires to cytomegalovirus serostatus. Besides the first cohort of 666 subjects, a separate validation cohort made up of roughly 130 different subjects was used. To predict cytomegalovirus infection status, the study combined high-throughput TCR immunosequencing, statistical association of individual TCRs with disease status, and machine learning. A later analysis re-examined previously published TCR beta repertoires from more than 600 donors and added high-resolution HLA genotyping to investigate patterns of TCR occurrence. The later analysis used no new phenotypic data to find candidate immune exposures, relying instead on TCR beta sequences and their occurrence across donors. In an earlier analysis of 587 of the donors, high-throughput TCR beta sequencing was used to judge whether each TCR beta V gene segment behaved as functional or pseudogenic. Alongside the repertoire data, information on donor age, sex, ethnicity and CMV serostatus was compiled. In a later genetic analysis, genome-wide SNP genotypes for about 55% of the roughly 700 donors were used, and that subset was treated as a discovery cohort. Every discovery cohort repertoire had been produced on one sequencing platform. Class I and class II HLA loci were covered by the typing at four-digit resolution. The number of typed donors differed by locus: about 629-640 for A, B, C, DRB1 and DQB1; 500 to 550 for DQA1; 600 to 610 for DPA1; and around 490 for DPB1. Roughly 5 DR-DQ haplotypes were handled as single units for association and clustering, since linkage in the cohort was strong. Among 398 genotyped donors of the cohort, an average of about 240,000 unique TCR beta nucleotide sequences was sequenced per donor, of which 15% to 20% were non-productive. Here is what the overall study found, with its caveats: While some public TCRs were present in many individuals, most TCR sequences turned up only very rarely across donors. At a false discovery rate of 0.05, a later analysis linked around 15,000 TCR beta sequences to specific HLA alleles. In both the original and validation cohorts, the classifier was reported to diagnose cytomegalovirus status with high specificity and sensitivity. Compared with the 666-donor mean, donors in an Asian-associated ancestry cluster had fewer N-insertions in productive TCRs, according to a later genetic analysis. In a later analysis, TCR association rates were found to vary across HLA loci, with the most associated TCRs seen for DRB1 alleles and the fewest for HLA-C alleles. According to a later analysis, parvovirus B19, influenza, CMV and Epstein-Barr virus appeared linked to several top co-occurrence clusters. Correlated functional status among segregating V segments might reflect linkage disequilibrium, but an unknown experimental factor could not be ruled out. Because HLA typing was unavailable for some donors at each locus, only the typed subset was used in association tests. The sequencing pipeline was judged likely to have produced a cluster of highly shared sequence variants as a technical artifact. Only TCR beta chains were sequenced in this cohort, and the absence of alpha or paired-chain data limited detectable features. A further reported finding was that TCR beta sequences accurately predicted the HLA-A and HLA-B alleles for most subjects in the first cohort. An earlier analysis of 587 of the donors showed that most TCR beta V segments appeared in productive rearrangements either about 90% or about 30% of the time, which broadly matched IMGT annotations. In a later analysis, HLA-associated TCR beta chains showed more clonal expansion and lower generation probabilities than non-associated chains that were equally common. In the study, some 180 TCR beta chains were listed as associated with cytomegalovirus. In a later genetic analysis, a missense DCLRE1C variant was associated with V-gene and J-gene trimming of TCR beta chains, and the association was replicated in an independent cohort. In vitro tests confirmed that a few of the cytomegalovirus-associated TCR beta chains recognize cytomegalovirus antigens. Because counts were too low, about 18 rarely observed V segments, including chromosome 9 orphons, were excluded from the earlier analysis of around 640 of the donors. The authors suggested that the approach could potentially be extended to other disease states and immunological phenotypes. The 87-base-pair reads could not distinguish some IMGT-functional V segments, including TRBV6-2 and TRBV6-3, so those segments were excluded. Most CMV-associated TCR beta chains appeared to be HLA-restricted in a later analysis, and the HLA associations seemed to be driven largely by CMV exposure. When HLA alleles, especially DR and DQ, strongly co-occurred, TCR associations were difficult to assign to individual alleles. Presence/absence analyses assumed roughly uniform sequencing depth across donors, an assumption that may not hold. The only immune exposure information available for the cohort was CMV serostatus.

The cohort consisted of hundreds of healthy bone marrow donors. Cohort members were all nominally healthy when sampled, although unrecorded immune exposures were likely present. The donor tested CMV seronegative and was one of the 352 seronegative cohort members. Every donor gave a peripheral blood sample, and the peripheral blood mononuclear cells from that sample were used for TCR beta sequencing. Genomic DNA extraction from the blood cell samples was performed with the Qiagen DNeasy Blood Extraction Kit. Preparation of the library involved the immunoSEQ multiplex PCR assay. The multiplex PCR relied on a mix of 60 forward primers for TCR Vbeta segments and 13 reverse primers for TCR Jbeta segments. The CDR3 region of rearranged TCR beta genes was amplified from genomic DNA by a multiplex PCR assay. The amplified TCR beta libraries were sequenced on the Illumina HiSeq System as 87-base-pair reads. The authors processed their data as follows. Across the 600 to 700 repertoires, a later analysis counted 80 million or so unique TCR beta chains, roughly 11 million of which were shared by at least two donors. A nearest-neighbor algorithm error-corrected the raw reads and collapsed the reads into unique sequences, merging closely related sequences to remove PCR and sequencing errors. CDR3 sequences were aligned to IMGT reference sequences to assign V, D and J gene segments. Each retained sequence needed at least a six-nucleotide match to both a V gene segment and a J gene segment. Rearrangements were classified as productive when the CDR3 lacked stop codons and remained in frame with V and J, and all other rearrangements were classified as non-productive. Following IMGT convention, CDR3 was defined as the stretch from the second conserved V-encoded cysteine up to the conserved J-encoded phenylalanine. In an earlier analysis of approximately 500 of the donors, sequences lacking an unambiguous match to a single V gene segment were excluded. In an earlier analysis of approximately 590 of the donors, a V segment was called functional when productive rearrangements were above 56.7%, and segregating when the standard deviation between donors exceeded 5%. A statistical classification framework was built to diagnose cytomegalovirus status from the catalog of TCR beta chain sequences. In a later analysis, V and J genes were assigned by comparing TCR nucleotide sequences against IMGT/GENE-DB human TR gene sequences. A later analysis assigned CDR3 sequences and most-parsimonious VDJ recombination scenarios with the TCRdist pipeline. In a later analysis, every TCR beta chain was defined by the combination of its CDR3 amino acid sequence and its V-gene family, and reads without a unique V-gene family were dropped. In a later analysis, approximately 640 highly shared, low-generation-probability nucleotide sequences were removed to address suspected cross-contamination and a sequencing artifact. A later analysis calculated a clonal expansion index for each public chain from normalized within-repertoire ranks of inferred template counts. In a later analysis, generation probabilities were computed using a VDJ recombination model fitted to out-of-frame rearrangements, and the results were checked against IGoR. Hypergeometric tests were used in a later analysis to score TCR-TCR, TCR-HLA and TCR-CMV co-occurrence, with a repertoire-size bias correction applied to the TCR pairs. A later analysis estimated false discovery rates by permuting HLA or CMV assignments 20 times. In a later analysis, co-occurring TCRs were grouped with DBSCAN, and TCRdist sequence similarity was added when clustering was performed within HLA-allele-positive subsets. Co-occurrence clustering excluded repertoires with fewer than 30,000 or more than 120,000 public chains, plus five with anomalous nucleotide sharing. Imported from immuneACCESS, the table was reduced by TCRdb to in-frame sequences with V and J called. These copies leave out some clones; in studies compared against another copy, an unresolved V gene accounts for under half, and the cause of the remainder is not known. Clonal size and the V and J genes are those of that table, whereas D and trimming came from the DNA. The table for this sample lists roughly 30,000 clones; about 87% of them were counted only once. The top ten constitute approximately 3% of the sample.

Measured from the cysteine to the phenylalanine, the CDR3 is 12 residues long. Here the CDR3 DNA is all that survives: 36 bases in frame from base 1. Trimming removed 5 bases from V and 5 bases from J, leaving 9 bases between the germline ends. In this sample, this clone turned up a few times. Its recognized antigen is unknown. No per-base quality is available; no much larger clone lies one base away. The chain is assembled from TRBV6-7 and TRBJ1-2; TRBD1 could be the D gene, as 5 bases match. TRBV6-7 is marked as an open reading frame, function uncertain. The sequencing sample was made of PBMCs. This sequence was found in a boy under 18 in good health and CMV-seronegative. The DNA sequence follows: TGTGCCAGCAGTCTGGACATGTATGGCTACACCTTC. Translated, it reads CASSLDMYGYTF.